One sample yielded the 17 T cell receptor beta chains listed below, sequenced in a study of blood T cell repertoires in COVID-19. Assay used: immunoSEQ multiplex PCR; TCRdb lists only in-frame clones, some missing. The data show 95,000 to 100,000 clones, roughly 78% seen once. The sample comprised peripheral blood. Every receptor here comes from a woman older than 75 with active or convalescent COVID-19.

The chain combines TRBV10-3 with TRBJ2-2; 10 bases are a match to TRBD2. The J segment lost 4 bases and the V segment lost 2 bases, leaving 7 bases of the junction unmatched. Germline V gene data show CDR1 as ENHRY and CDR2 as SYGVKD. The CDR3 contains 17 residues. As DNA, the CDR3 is TGTGCCATCAGTGAGCGGCTAGCGGGAGTTAGCACCGGGGAGCTGTTTTTT. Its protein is CAISERLAGVSTGELFF.

The CDR3 protein is CASSSSQQGYEQFF. CDR3 coding DNA: TGTGCCAGCAGCTCCTCCCAACAGGGGTATGAGCAGTTCTTC. The J gene is TRBJ2-1, the V gene TRBV7-2; 7 nucleotides line up with TRBD1. This CDR3 spans 14 amino acids. The V segment lost 4 bases and the J segment 8 bases; nucleotides outside the gene matches: 8. Germline loops: CDR1 SGHTA, CDR2 FQGNSA.

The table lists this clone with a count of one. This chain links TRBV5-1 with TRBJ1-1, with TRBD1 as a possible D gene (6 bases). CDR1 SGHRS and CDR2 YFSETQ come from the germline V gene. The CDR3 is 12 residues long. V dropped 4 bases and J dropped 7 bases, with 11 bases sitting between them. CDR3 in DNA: TGCGCCAGCAGCCCCGAGGGGGTTGAAGCTTTCTTT. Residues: CASSPEGVEAFF.

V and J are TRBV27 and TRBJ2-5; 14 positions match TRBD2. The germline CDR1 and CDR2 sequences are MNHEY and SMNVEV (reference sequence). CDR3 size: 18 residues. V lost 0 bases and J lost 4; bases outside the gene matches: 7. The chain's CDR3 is CASSLSALGTSGRETQYF. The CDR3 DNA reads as TGTGCCAGCAGTTTATCGGCCCTCGGGACTAGCGGGAGAGAGACCCAGTACTTC.

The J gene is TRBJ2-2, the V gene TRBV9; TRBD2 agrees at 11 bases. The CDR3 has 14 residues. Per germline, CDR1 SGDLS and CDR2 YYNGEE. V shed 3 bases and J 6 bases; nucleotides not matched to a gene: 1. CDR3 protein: CASSGSGRAGELFF. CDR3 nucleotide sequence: TGTGCCAGCAGCGGTAGCGGGAGGGCCGGGGAGCTGTTTTTT.

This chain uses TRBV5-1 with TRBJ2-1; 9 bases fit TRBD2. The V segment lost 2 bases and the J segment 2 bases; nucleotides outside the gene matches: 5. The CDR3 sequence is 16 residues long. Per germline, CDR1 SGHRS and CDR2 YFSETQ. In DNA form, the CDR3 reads TGCGCCAGCAGCTTTAGCGGGAGCTCGGCCTACAATGAGCAGTTCTTC. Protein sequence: CASSFSGSSAYNEQFF.

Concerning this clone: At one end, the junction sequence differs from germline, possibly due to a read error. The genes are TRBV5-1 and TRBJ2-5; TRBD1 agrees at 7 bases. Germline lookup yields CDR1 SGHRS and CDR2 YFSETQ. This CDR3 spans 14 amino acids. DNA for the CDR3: TGTGCCAGCAGCTTCCGGACAGGTCAAGAGACCCAGTACTTC. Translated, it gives CASSFRTGQETQYF. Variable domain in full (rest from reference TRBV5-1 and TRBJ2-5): KAGVTQTPRYLIKTRGQQVTLSCSPISGHRSVSWYQQTPGQGLQFLFEYFSETQRNKGNFPGRFSGRQFSNSRSEMNVSTLELGDSALYLCASSFRTGQETQYFGPGTRLLVL.

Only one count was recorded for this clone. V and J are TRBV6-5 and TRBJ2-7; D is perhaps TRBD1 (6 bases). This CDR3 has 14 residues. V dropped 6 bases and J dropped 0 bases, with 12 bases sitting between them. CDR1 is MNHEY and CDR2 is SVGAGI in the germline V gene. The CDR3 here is CASRQGAYSYEQYF. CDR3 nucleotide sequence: TGTGCCAGCAGACAGGGAGCCTACTCCTACGAGCAGTACTTC.

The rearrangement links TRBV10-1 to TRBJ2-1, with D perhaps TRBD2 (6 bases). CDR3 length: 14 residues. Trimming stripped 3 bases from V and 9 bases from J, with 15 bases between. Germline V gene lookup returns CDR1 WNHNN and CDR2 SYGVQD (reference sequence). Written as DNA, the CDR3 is TGCGCCAGCAGTGAATCCGGGACTTTTCGTGAGCAGTTCTTC. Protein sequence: CASSESGTFREQFF.

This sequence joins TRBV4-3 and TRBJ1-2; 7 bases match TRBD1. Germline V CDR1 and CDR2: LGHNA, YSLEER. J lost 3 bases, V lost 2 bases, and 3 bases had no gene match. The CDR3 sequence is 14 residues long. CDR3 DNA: TGCGCCAGCAGCCAACGACAGGGAGACTATGGCTACACCTTC. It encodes CASSQRQGDYGYTF.

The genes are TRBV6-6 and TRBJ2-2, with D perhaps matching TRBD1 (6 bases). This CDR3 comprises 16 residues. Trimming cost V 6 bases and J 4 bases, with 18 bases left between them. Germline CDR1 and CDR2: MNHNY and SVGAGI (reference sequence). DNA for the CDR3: TGTGCCAGCAGACCCTCGGGTATCAGGGGCACCGGGGAGCTGTTTTTT. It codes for CASRPSGIRGTGELFF.

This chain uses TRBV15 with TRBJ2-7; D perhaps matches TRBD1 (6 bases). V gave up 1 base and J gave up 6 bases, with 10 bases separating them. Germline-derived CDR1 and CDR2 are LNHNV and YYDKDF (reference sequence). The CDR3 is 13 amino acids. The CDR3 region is CATSRGGLREQYF. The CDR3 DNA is TGTGCCACCAGCAGAGGGGGGCTGCGCGAGCAGTACTTC. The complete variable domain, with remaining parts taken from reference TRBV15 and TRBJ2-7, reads DAMVIQNPRYQVTQFGKPVTLSCSQTLNHNVMYWYQQKSSQAPKLLFHYYDKDFNNEADTPDNFQSRRPNTSFCFLDIRSPGLGDTAMYLCATSRGGLREQYFGPGTRLTVT.

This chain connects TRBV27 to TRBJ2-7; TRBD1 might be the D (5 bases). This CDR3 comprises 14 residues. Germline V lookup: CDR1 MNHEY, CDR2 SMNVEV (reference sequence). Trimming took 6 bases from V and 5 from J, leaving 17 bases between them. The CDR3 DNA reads TGTGCCAGCAGACAGGCCCAGGGTAGGAACGAGCAGTACTTC. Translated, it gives CASRQAQGRNEQYF.

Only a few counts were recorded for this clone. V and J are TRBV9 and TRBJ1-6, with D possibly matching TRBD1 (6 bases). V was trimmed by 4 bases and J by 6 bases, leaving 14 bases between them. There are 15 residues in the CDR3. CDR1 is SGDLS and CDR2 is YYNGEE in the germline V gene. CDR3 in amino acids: CASSLQGLGNSPLHF. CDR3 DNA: TGTGCCAGCAGCCTACAGGGTCTCGGTAATTCACCCCTCCACTTT.

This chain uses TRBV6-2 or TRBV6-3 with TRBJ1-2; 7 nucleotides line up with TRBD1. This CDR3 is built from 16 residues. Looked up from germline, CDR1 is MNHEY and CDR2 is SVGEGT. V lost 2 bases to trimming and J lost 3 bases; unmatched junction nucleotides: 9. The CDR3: CASSYPLRGVDYGYTF. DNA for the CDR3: TGTGCCAGCAGTTACCCACTCAGGGGGGTGGACTATGGCTACACCTTC.

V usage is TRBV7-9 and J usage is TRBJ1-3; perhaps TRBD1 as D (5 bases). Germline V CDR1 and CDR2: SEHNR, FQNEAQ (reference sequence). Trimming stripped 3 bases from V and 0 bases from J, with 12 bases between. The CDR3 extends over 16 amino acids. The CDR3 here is CASSFPDSDSGNTIYF. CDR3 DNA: TGTGCCAGCAGCTTTCCTGACAGCGACTCTGGAAACACCATATATTTT.

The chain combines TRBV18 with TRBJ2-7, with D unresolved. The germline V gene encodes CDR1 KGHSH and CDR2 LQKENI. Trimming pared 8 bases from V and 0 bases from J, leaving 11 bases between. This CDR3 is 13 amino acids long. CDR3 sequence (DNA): TGTGCCAGCCGAAGCTCCTTCTCCTACGAGCAGTACTTC. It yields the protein CASRSSFSYEQYF.